A single sample is the source of the 18 T cell receptor beta chains below, sequenced in a study of spatial heterogeneity in lung cancer. TCRdb itself ran the 5' RACE reads through MiXCR, one entry per CDR3 protein. Of under 11,000 distinct CDR3 sequences listed, roughly 3.5% are singletons. Time point indicated: sample taken at primary tumor resection. The sequenced material consisted of unsorted whole RNA from tumor, nontumor lung or frozen PBMC. The sequences come from PBMCs, collected at surgery. These receptors were collected from a female donor with early-stage non-small cell lung cancer.

This clonotype occurred many times. The library was designed around alpha chains, so this beta chain is a stray read whose abundance carries little weight. The J gene is TRBJ2-1, the V gene TRBV20-1; 10 bases map to TRBD2. This CDR3 contains 20 residues. Trimming cost V 3 bases and J 0 bases; bases outside gene matches: 17. CDR1 is DFQATT and CDR2 is SNEGSKA in the germline V gene (reference sequence). The CDR3 loop reads CSARGFLAGANPSSYNEQFF. The CDR3 bases are TGCAGTGCTAGGGGCTTTCTAGCGGGAGCTAATCCGAGCTCCTACAATGAGCAGTTCTTC.

This clonotype was observed many times. This beta chain is an unintended read in a library built for alpha chains; its size means little. The J gene is TRBJ2-3, the V gene TRBV29-1; D is uncertain. Trimming removed 4 bases from V and 6 bases from J, with 11 bases in between. The CDR3 extends over 12 amino acids. In germline, CDR1 is SQVTM, CDR2 ANQGSEA. The CDR3 nucleotides are TGCAGCGTTGTAAAGGGCGTCGATACGCAGTATTTT. Protein: CSVVKGVDTQYF.

Worth noting for this clonotype: This beta chain appears as a stray read in a library generated for alpha chains; its size is not informative. The gene calls are TRBV28 and TRBJ2-3, with TRBD2 matching over 9 bases. Per the germline V gene, CDR1 is MDHEN and CDR2 is SYDVKM. This CDR3 has 17 residues. Trimming at V came to 2 bases and at J to 4 bases, leaving 10 bases not matched to a gene. Here the CDR3 reads CASSLQQGLAAPDTQYF. Written as DNA, the CDR3 is TGTGCCAGCAGTTTACAACAGGGACTAGCAGCCCCAGATACGCAGTATTTT.

This clonotype was picked up many times. This beta chain turned up in a library designed for alpha chains; as an off-target read, its abundance says little. V usage is TRBV20-1 and J usage is TRBJ2-7; no reliable D call. V was pared by 3 bases and J by 1 base, with 13 bases between. This CDR3 has 14 residues. Per germline, CDR1 DFQATT and CDR2 SNEGSKA (reference sequence). Here the CDR3 reads CSASSSLRSYEQYF. The CDR3 DNA is TGCAGTGCTAGTTCGTCCCTAAGGTCCTACGAGCAGTACTTC.

This clonotype was detected ten times or more. This beta chain was picked up by a library intended for alpha chains and is off target, so its count carries little meaning. The genes are TRBV7-2 and TRBJ2-7; D remains ambiguous. Trimming cost V 1 base and J 2 bases, with 12 bases left between them. Germline-derived CDR1 and CDR2 are SGHTA and FQGNSA. The CDR3 length is 15 residues. In DNA form, the CDR3 reads TGTGCCAGCAGCTTAGAAGGGCGGTCCGCCTACGAGCAGTACTTC. This encodes CASSLEGRSAYEQYF.

In its sample, this clonotype was seen many times. Found in a library prepared for alpha chains, this beta chain is an off-target read, and its abundance has little meaning. The chain links TRBV28 to TRBJ2-1; no reliable D call. V was clipped by 7 bases and J by 5 bases, with 12 bases between them. Germline CDR1 MDHEN, CDR2 SYDVKM. The CDR3 consists of 13 residues. CDR3 protein: CASNQPVHNEQFF. The CDR3 region has the DNA TGTGCCAGCAACCAGCCTGTGCACAATGAGCAGTTCTTC.

This clonotype was seen repeatedly, ten times or more. An end of the junction differs from the germline gene, which may be a read error. As an off-target read in a library built for alpha chains, this beta chain has a frequency of little significance. The rearrangement links TRBV24-1 to TRBJ2-1, with 11 bases lining up with TRBD1. The CDR3 is 18 amino acids. Germline loops: CDR1 KGHDR, CDR2 SFDVKD. In DNA, the CDR3 is TGTGCCACGAGTGGCGGGACAGGGGGAACCCTCTCGATAGATGAGCAGTTCTTC. It specifies CATSGGTGGTLSIDEQFF.

This clonotype was observed at least ten times. This beta chain was picked up by a library intended for alpha chains and is off target, so its count carries little meaning. This chain connects TRBV7-2 to TRBJ2-7, with D uncertain. V lost 0 bases, J lost 7 bases, and 4 bases lay in between. This CDR3 has 11 amino acids. CDR1 is SGHTA, CDR2 FQGNSA, per germline. The CDR3: CASSLAAEQYF. Here the CDR3 DNA reads TGTGCCAGCAGCTTAGCGGCAGAGCAGTACTTC.

This clonotype appeared a few times. Because the library targeted alpha chains, this beta chain is an off-target read whose size means little. The J gene is TRBJ2-3, the V gene TRBV2; 8 nucleotides line up with TRBD2. The CDR3 totals 14 residues. Germline CDR1 is SNHLY and CDR2 is FYNNEI. V lost 7 bases to trimming and J lost 6 bases; unmatched junction nucleotides: 9. The CDR3: CASTGSGARDTQYF. CDR3 sequence (DNA): TGTGCCAGCACCGGTAGCGGGGCCAGGGATACGCAGTATTTT.

A note on this clonotype: This beta chain is an off-target read within a library intended for alpha chains, so its frequency means little. The V and J genes are TRBV9 and TRBJ2-3; no reliable D call. The CDR3 is 15 residues long. Looked up from germline, CDR1 is SGDLS and CDR2 is YYNGEE. V shed 2 bases and J shed 0 bases, with 10 bases lying between them. Here the CDR3 DNA reads TGTGCCAGCAGCGTGGGCCTAGACAGCACAGATACGCAGTATTTT. It encodes CASSVGLDSTDTQYF.

In its sample, this clonotype ranks as medium-sized (0.01 to 0.1%). A library made for alpha chains picked up this beta chain off target, so its size means little. CDR3 sequence: CASSLDSGRNTEAFF. The CDR3 nucleotides read TGCGCCAGCAGCTTGGATTCCGGAAGGAACACTGAAGCTTTCTTT. This chain links TRBV5-1 with TRBJ1-1, with D unresolved. CDR3 size: 15 residues. Between the trimmed V and J ends, which lost 0 bases and 1 base, there was a span of 10 bases. CDR1 and CDR2 from the germline V gene are SGHRS and YFSETQ.

There are many counts of this clonotype. This beta chain lies outside the target of a library built for alpha chains; its clone size means little. This sequence joins TRBV20-1 and TRBJ2-7, with a weak D call TRBD2 (6 bases). The germline gives CDR1 DFQATT, CDR2 SNEGSKA (reference sequence). This CDR3 has 11 residues. V was pared by 6 bases and J by 7 bases, with 13 bases between. The CDR3 spells CSAMRGLEQYF. Here the CDR3 DNA reads TGCAGTGCAATGCGGGGCTTGGAGCAGTACTTC.

In this sample, this clonotype turned up many times. As an off-target read in a library built for alpha chains, this beta chain has a frequency of little significance. This chain connects TRBV28 to TRBJ2-1; D remains unclear. The length of the CDR3 is 15 residues. Per germline, CDR1 MDHEN and CDR2 SYDVKM. Trimming took off 3 bases at V and 0 bases at J, with 9 bases between the two ends. The CDR3 DNA sequence: TGTGCCAGCAGTTTCCGGGTTGGCTCCTACAATGAGCAGTTCTTC. Amino acid sequence: CASSFRVGSYNEQFF.

This clonotype has ten or more counts. Since the library was made to target alpha chains, this beta chain is a stray read and its abundance is not meaningful. The chain joins TRBV7-9 to TRBJ1-1; D is unresolved. Trimming removed 3 bases at V and 0 bases at J, with 2 bases between. This CDR3 comprises 12 residues. In germline, CDR1 is SEHNR, CDR2 FQNEAQ (reference sequence). The CDR3 bases are TGTGCCAGCAGCTTTTTGAACACTGAAGCTTTCTTT. Translation: CASSFLNTEAFF.

In its sample, this clonotype was seen many times. A library prepared for alpha chains yielded this beta chain as an off-target read; its size is of little meaning. V gene TRBV2 combines with J gene TRBJ1-2, with TRBD1 identical over 7 bases. Germline loops: CDR1 SNHLY, CDR2 FYNNEI. This CDR3 comprises 12 residues. V was pared by 6 bases and J by 8 bases, with 6 bases of the junction left unmatched. CDR3 coding DNA: TGTGCCAGCAGACTGACAGGGAGGGGCTACACCTTC. Protein: CASRLTGRGYTF.

Many counts were recorded for this clonotype. As an off-target read in a library built for alpha chains, this beta chain has a frequency of little significance. The rearrangement uses TRBV6-2 or TRBV6-3 and TRBJ1-5, with D possibly TRBD1 on 6 matching bases. V was shortened by 6 bases and J by 1 base, with 10 bases between the two germline ends. Germline loops: CDR1 MNHEY, CDR2 SVGEGT. The CDR3 is 14 amino acids. In DNA, the CDR3 is TGTGCCAGCAGAGAGGGGGGGAGCAATCAGCCCCAGCATTTT. Protein sequence: CASREGGSNQPQHF.

This clonotype showed up many times. Since it is a stray read in a library aimed at alpha chains, this beta chain has a size that is not meaningful. Written as DNA, the CDR3 is TGTGCCAGCAGGAGACAGTATAGCAATCAGCCCCAGCATTTT. It translates to CASRRQYSNQPQHF. The chain employs TRBV6-5 and TRBJ1-5, with D maybe TRBD1 (5 bases). This CDR3 spans 14 amino acids. V lost 6 bases and J lost 0, with 9 bases in between. Looked up from germline, CDR1 is MNHEY and CDR2 is SVGAGI.

This clonotype appeared many times. This beta chain is a stray sequence in a library constructed for alpha chains; its clone size is not meaningful. This rearrangement joins TRBV7-8 to TRBJ1-5; unclear D gene. V was trimmed by 3 bases and J by 5 bases, leaving 14 bases between them. Per germline, CDR1 SGHVS and CDR2 FQNEAQ. The length of the CDR3 is 15 residues. CDR3 in amino acids: CASSFLSGLDQPQHF. CDR3 coding DNA: TGTGCCAGCAGCTTTTTGTCCGGACTGGATCAGCCCCAGCATTTT.